This note documents a single T cell receptor beta chain sequence. This sample was taken from a study of OX40 agonist ivuxolimab in advanced cancers. Some clones are missing from TCRdb's copy, which holds only in-frame ones; the method was immunoSEQ multiplex PCR. The table lists approximately 33,000 clones, approximately 89% of them singletons. The CDR3 extends over 13 amino acids. Germline CDR1 is SQVTM and CDR2 is ANQGSEA. Trimming at V came to 6 bases and at J to 8 bases, leaving 7 bases not matched to a gene. The source was CD4+ or CD8+ T cells sorted from blood, collected in a trial of the OX40 agonist ivuxolimab. The V and J genes are TRBV29-1 and TRBJ2-1; 10 nucleotides align to TRBD1. This clonotype originated in an adult with an advanced solid tumor such as melanoma, head and neck, liver or kidney cancer. The CDR3 DNA reads as TGCAGCGTCAGACAGGGGGCTGGAGATGAGCAGTTCTTC. This gives the protein CSVRQGAGDEQFF.